This TCR beta chain was documented in a study of OX40 agonist ivuxolimab in advanced cancers. Data came from immunoSEQ multiplex PCR; TCRdb stores just in-frame clones and leaves some out. This sample has about 75,000 clones; roughly 90% occur once, and the top ten carry about 0.4%. It was autoimmune disease history or systemic immunosuppression that excluded patients. The clonotype was recovered from an adult with an advanced solid tumor such as melanoma, head and neck, liver or kidney cancer. The specimen comprised CD4+ or CD8+ T cells sorted from blood, sampled in a trial of the OX40 agonist ivuxolimab.

CDR3 DNA sequence: TGCGCCAGCAAAAATAATCGCAACACCCTTACCAACGGGGTCACCGGGGAGCTGTTTTTT. Protein sequence: CASKNNRNTLTNGVTGELFF. The rearrangement uses TRBV10-1 and TRBJ2-2; TRBD2 might be the D (5 bases). The CDR3 contains 20 residues. Looked up from germline, CDR1 is WNHNN and CDR2 is SYGVQD (reference sequence). With 7 bases removed from V and 4 bases from J, the gap between germline ends came to 31 bases.